Listed below are T cell receptor beta chains from one sample, sequenced in a study of CD8 T cells in ankylosing spondylitis. TCRdb re-called the 5' RACE reads through MiXCR, storing one row per CDR3 protein. The top ten hold under 20% of the sample, which has 670,000 or so distinct CDR3 sequences, over 15% seen once. Input material: blood, either unsorted or a sorted T cell fraction (not recorded which). The receptors originated from a male donor with ankylosing spondylitis. CDR3s include the opening cysteine and the closing phenylalanine or tryptophan. D genes are given only for firm matches. The size field is filled for only some rows; it gives once, few, many or a size class.

V gene,D gene,clone size,J gene,CDR3 protein
TRBV12-3/TRBV12-4,NA,few,TRBJ2-4,CASSRTDIAKNIQYF
TRBV11-3,NA,NA,TRBJ2-1,CASSLDRRFSGNEQFF
TRBV4-2,NA,few,TRBJ1-6,CASSQGKLNSPLHF
TRBV2,TRBD2,NA,TRBJ2-1,CASSERLASGGSSYNEQFF
TRBV4-1,NA,NA,TRBJ1-5,CASSQVDSLNQPQHF
TRBV6-1,TRBD1,NA,TRBJ2-2,CASSESSGGTGELFF
TRBV13,NA,few,TRBJ2-7,CASSLGGGRRYEQYF
TRBV10-3,TRBD2,NA,TRBJ2-7,CAISESPSGYEQYF
TRBV6-1,NA,NA,TRBJ1-4,CASSGTVSGNEKLFF
TRBV12-3/TRBV12-4,NA,few,TRBJ2-1,CASNRDHPRNEQFF
TRBV5-1,NA,few,TRBJ2-3,CASSLPGADTQYF
TRBV29-1,NA,NA,TRBJ1-4,CSVGDGAINEKLFF
TRBV5-1,NA,few,TRBJ2-7,CASRSTSAYEQYF
TRBV4-1,NA,many,TRBJ2-7,CASSQVPRGSYEQYF
TRBV29-1,TRBD1,NA,TRBJ2-3,CSAVTGVSDTQYF
TRBV7-9,TRBD1,NA,TRBJ2-6,CASSLGTGISGANVLTF
TRBV5-1,NA,NA,TRBJ2-1,CASSSQGQGPLNEQFF
TRBV9,TRBD2,NA,TRBJ2-1,CASSASPSGGSYNEQFF
TRBV6-1,TRBD1,NA,TRBJ2-5,CASSSGTGKTQYF
TRBV15,TRBD2,NA,TRBJ2-1,CATSSGSNPGHEQFF
TRBV9,TRBD2,NA,TRBJ2-2,CASSVGLAGGPNTGELFF
TRBV11-2,TRBD1,few,TRBJ2-1,CASSLGRQGNLDNEQFF
TRBV20-1,NA,few,TRBJ1-6,CSARIGTSNSPLHF
TRBV6-1,NA,few,TRBJ1-3,CARTEAVPNSGNTIYF
TRBV11-2,NA,NA,TRBJ2-2,CASSLVAFLGTGELFF
TRBV12-3/TRBV12-4,NA,NA,TRBJ1-1,CASSFSGQMNTEAFF
TRBV18,TRBD1,NA,TRBJ1-4,CASSRSRLGTGASNEKLFF
TRBV28,NA,NA,TRBJ2-7,CASRDIVGVSYEQYF
TRBV5-1,NA,many,TRBJ2-7,CASSTGQGYEQYF
TRBV5-1,NA,NA,TRBJ1-6,CASSLEAGSGNSPLHF
TRBV3-1,TRBD2,few,TRBJ2-3,CASSQAAGDPTDTQYF
TRBV4-3,NA,few,TRBJ2-2,CASSQDHRANGELFF
TRBV6-5,TRBD1,NA,TRBJ1-2,CASSYTGQGAVYGYTF
TRBV20-1,NA,few,TRBJ1-1,CSATSGGMNTEAFF
TRBV27,NA,NA,TRBJ1-2,CASSLQGQYGYTF